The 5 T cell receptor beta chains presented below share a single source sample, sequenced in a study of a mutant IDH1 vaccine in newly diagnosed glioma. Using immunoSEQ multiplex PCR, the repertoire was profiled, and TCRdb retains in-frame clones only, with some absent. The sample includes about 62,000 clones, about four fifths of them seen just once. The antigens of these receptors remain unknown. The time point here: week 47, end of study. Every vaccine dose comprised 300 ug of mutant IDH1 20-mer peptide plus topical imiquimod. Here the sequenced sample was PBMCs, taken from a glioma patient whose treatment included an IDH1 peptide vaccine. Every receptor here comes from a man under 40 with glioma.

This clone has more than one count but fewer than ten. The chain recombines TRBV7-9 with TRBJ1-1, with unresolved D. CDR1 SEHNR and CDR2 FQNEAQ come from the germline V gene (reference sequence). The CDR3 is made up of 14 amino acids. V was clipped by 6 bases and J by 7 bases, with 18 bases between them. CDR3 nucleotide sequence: TGTGCCAGCAGGCCAAGTGGAGGACTTTTTGAAGCTTTCTTT. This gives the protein CASRPSGGLFEAFF.

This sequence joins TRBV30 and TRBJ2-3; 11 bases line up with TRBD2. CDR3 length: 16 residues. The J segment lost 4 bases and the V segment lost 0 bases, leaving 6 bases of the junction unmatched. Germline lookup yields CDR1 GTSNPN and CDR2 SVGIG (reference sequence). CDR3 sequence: CAWSVLAGGLSDTQYF. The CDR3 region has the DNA TGTGCCTGGAGTGTGCTAGCGGGGGGTCTGTCAGATACGCAGTATTTT.

CDR3 sequence: CASSQSEGTGNSPLHF. The CDR3 nucleotides are TGCGCCAGCAGTCAATCGGAGGGAACGGGGAATTCACCCCTCCACTTT. This chain uses TRBV23-1 with TRBJ1-6, with D unresolved. TRBV23-1 is labeled an ORF, and its function is uncertain. This CDR3 is built from 16 residues. V was cut by 0 bases and J by 7 bases, with 13 bases left in between.

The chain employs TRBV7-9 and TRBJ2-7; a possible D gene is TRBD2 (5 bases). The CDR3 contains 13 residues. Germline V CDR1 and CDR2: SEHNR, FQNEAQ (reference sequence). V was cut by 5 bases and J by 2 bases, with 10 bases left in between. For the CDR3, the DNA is TGTGCCAGCAGCAGGACTGAGACCTACGAGCAGTACTTC. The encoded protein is CASSRTETYEQYF.

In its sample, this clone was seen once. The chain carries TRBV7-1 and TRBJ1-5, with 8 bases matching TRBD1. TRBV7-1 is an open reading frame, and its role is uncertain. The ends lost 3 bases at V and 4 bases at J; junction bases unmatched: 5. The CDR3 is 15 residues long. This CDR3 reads CASSSTGGRNQPQHF. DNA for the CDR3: TGTGCCAGCAGCTCCACAGGGGGTAGGAATCAGCCCCAGCATTTT.